What follows are 18 T cell receptor beta chains derived from one specimen sequenced in a study of response to subunit inactivated influenza vaccine. MiXCR, applied by TCRdb to the RT-PCR reads, yields one record per CDR3 protein. In the table there are 200,000 to 250,000 distinct CDR3 sequences, about 12% of which are singletons. The sequenced sample was non-naive T cells sorted from PBMCs, obtained approximately 15 days before vaccination. These receptors all come from a man aged 50-60 years who received an inactivated influenza vaccine.

This clonotype was picked up a small number of times. V and J are TRBV7-2 and TRBJ2-1; D is undetermined. The germline V gene has CDR1 SGHTA and CDR2 FQGNSA. Trimming shortened V by 3 bases and J by 2 bases, and 11 bases separated the two germline ends. The CDR3 length is 15 residues. The CDR3 coding sequence is TGTGCCAGCAGCTTCTCCACAAGCGCCTACAATGAGCAGTTCTTC. As protein: CASSFSTSAYNEQFF.

The chain carries TRBV7-2 and TRBJ2-7; TRBD2 is a possible D gene (6 bases). Between the trimmed V and J ends, which lost 4 bases and 2 bases, there was a span of 15 bases. This CDR3 region has 15 residues. Germline V gene data show CDR1 as SGHTA and CDR2 as FQGNSA. The CDR3 bases are TGTGCCAGCAGCTCCTACGTCGGAGGGGCCTACGAGCAGTACTTC. The encoded protein is CASSSYVGGAYEQYF.

This clonotype was counted at least ten times. The chain carries TRBV29-1 and TRBJ2-1; possible D gene TRBD2, 5 bases. The CDR3 contains 15 residues. Germline V gene lookup returns CDR1 SQVTM and CDR2 ANQGSEA. V lost 8 bases and J lost 5, with 22 bases in between. The CDR3 bases are TGCAGCATTAAGAGAGGGAGCTCTGGAAACAATGAGCAGTTCTTC. Translating gives CSIKRGSSGNNEQFF.

The table lists this clonotype with a few counts. The rearrangement joins TRBV12-3 or TRBV12-4 to TRBJ2-6; D gene ambiguous. The V and J ends lost 10 bases and 0 bases respectively, with 16 bases between them. The CDR3 is 16 residues long. The DNA of the CDR3 is TGTGCCACCGATCCCACGGGCGGCTCTGGGGCCAACGTCCTGACTTTC. Protein: CATDPTGGSGANVLTF.

V is TRBV20-1 and J is TRBJ2-6; no clear D. CDR1 and CDR2 (germline): DFQATT, SNEGSKA (reference sequence). With 2 bases removed from V and 4 bases from J, the gap between germline ends came to 12 bases. The CDR3 covers 15 residues. Here the CDR3 DNA reads TGCAGTGCTAGACCCCCTAATTCGGGGGCCAACGTCCTGACTTTC. Encoded protein: CSARPPNSGANVLTF.

The gene calls are TRBV6-5 and TRBJ2-1; 8 nucleotides match TRBD2. CDR3 length equals 18 residues. After removal of 4 bases from V and 0 bases from J, the junction contained 11 bases not matched to a gene. Germline values: CDR1 MNHEY, CDR2 SVGAGI. CDR3 in amino acids: CASSFNSGSIGSYNEQFF. The DNA of the CDR3 is TGTGCCAGCAGTTTTAACAGCGGGAGCATCGGCTCCTACAATGAGCAGTTCTTC.

At least ten counts were recorded for this clonotype. This chain joins TRBV29-1 and TRBJ2-1, with a possible D match to TRBD2 (5 bases). The CDR3 totals 13 residues. Germline V gene lookup returns CDR1 SQVTM and CDR2 ANQGSEA. Between the trimmed V and J ends, which lost 7 bases and 8 bases, there was a span of 18 bases. The CDR3 here is CSAGDAGRDEQFF. The DNA of the CDR3 is TGCAGCGCAGGTGATGCGGGTCGAGATGAGCAGTTCTTC.

This clonotype occurred many times. This chain links TRBV3-1 with TRBJ2-1, with 9 bases lining up with TRBD2. CDR1 LGHDT and CDR2 YNNKEL come from the germline V gene (reference sequence). V was pared by 3 bases and J by 4 bases, with 4 bases of the junction left unmatched. The CDR3 extends over 15 amino acids. CDR3 in amino acids: CASSHSGGGYNEQFF. CDR3 nucleotide sequence: TGTGCCAGCAGCCATAGCGGGGGAGGGTACAATGAGCAGTTCTTC.

This clonotype was recorded at least ten times. V and J are TRBV28 and TRBJ1-1; possible D gene TRBD1, 5 bases. Germline values: CDR1 MDHEN, CDR2 SYDVKM. CDR3 length: 14 residues. Trimming took 2 bases from V and 1 from J, leaving 8 bases between them. The CDR3 nucleotides read TGTGCCAGCAGTTTACCTGGACAGAACACTGAAGCTTTCTTT. It encodes CASSLPGQNTEAFF.

In this sample, this clonotype turned up a few times. The V and J genes are TRBV5-1 and TRBJ2-5; D is undetermined. The CDR3 consists of 13 residues. The germline CDR1 and CDR2 sequences are SGHRS and YFSETQ. V was cut by 7 bases and J by 5 bases, with 15 bases left in between. The CDR3 coding sequence is TGCGCCAGCTCGGGCCTCCCCGGGGAGACCCAGTACTTC. Translation: CASSGLPGETQYF.

In this sample, this clonotype turned up a few times. V is TRBV4-2 and J is TRBJ1-5; D possibly corresponds to TRBD1 (5 bases). The CDR3 runs 15 residues. CDR1 and CDR2 (germline): LGHNA, YNFKEQ. Trimming shortened V by 0 bases and J by 4 bases, and 10 bases separated the two germline ends. CDR3 bases: TGTGCCAGCAGCCAAGACGAGGGGCCTAATCAGCCCCAGCATTTT. Translation gives CASSQDEGPNQPQHF.

V usage is TRBV18 and J usage is TRBJ2-4; weak D call: TRBD2 (6 bases). V lost 3 bases, J lost 11 bases, and 29 bases lay in between. CDR1 is KGHSH and CDR2 is LQKENI in the germline V gene. CDR3 length: 18 residues. The CDR3 loop is CASSPSTSFTGGDVVQYF. In nucleotides, the CDR3 is TGTGCCAGCTCACCCTCCACGTCCTTCACCGGAGGGGATGTTGTTCAGTACTTC. The variable domain in full, completed from reference TRBV18 and TRBJ2-4, reads NAGVMQNPRHLVRRRGQEARLRCSPMKGHSHVYWYRQLPEEGLKFMVYLQKENIIDESGMPKERFSAEFPKEGPSILRIQQVVRGDSAAYFCASSPSTSFTGGDVVQYFGAGTRLSVL.

In this sample, this clonotype turned up many times. CDR3 sequence (DNA): TGTGCCATCAGTAGGGACAGGACGAACACTGAAGCTTTCTTT. This encodes CAISRDRTNTEAFF. The J gene is TRBJ1-1, the V gene TRBV10-3, with 8 positions matching TRBD1. Germline CDR1 ENHRY, CDR2 SYGVKD. The CDR3 has 14 amino acids. Unmatched junction bases numbered 3, after V lost 5 bases and J lost 1 base.

This clonotype was detected a few times. The rearrangement links TRBV4-2 to TRBJ2-7; D is possibly TRBD1 or TRBD2 (5 bases each). The CDR3 spans 19 residues. Germline assignment: CDR1 LGHNA and CDR2 YNFKEQ. Trimming removed 1 base from V and 4 bases from J, with 26 bases in between. This chain's CDR3 is CASSQAIGREKSYGYEQYF. CDR3 in DNA: TGTGCCAGCAGCCAAGCGATCGGCAGGGAGAAGTCTTACGGATACGAGCAGTACTTC.

The chain has TRBV28 and TRBJ2-7; possible D gene TRBD2, 6 bases. Per germline, CDR1 MDHEN and CDR2 SYDVKM. Trimming pared 7 bases from V and 7 bases from J, leaving 23 bases between. The CDR3 consists of 15 residues. CDR3 residues: CASTLGGTGVNEQYF. CDR3 bases: TGTGCCAGCACTCTCGGGGGAACAGGAGTTAATGAGCAGTACTTC.

This clonotype was seen a few times. The rearrangement joins TRBV19 to TRBJ2-4; 10 bases line up with TRBD1. Germline V CDR1 and CDR2: LNHDA, SQIVND (reference sequence). With V trimmed by 5 bases and J by 3 bases, 7 bases remained unmatched. The CDR3 is made up of 16 amino acids. The CDR3: CASSPRDRGVKNIQYF. Here the CDR3 DNA reads TGTGCCAGTAGTCCCCGGGACAGGGGCGTCAAAAACATTCAGTACTTC.

This clonotype occurred a few times. The chain links TRBV7-8 to TRBJ2-1; 7 bases align to TRBD2. V lost 5 bases to trimming and J lost 5 bases; unmatched junction nucleotides: 9. Germline V lookup: CDR1 SGHVS, CDR2 FQNEAQ. The CDR3 totals 15 residues. As DNA, the CDR3 is TGTGCCAGCAGCCAAGGACTAGACCGAAACAATGAGCAGTTCTTC. Residues: CASSQGLDRNNEQFF.

This clonotype showed up just a few times. This rearrangement joins TRBV7-2 to TRBJ2-6, with TRBD2 matching over 9 bases. With 2 bases clipped from V and 2 bases from J, the junction kept 4 bases outside the gene matches. CDR3 length: 17 amino acids. The germline V gene has CDR1 SGHTA and CDR2 FQGNSA. CDR3 DNA sequence: TGTGCCAGCAGCTTATTAGCGGGAGTAGCTGGGGCCAACGTCCTGACTTTC. Translation gives CASSLLAGVAGANVLTF.